One and the same sample provided the 21 T cell receptor beta chains below, sequenced in a study of OX40 agonist ivuxolimab in advanced cancers. TCRdb keeps only in-frame clones here, not all; method: immunoSEQ multiplex PCR. In the table there are about 82,000 clones, roughly 88% of which are singletons. Source: CD4+ or CD8+ T cells sorted from blood, taken in a trial of the OX40 agonist ivuxolimab. Receptors originate from an adult with an advanced solid tumor such as melanoma, head and neck, liver or kidney cancer.

This clone was detected only a few times. The gene calls are TRBV18 and TRBJ1-5; D is ambiguous. The germline gives CDR1 KGHSH, CDR2 LQKENI. The V end lost 6 bases, the J end lost 0 bases, and 6 bases lay between the germline ends. The CDR3 has 13 residues. The CDR3 DNA follows: TGTGCCAGCTCGGAACATAGCAATCAGCCCCAGCATTTT. It specifies CASSEHSNQPQHF.

This chain uses TRBV19 with TRBJ2-1, with 9 nucleotides matching TRBD1. Germline assignment: CDR1 LNHDA and CDR2 SQIVND (reference sequence). Trimming cost V 6 bases and J 3 bases; bases outside gene matches: 6. The CDR3 is 15 residues long. CDR3 region: CASSKGTGIYNEQFF. CDR3 DNA sequence: TGTGCCAGTAGCAAGGGGACAGGGATCTACAATGAGCAGTTCTTC.

The rearrangement uses TRBV28 and TRBJ1-1; possibly TRBD1 for D (5 bases). Trimming stripped 8 bases from V and 1 base from J, with 11 bases between. CDR3 length: 13 residues. Per germline, CDR1 MDHEN and CDR2 SYDVKM. CDR3 DNA: TGTGCCAGCCCAGGGAGGGGGAACACTGAAGCTTTCTTT. Residues: CASPGRGNTEAFF.

The chain links TRBV6-5 to TRBJ2-2; D not resolved. CDR1 is MNHEY and CDR2 is SVGAGI in the germline V gene. V was trimmed by 2 bases and J by 0 bases, leaving 7 bases between them. CDR3 length equals 15 residues. This CDR3 reads CASSYVGSNTGELFF. In nucleotides, the CDR3 is TGTGCCAGCAGTTACGTCGGGTCGAACACCGGGGAGCTGTTTTTT.

The count of this clone is one. The chain couples TRBV7-3 to TRBJ2-1; tentative D call: TRBD2 (5 bases). The CDR3 loop spans 14 amino acids. The germline gives CDR1 SGHTA, CDR2 FQGTGA. Trimming cost V 4 bases and J 3 bases, with 10 bases left between them. CDR3 amino acids: CASSSPGVYNEQFF. Written as DNA, the CDR3 is TGTGCCAGCAGCTCCCCCGGGGTCTACAATGAGCAGTTCTTC.

The CDR3 bases are TGTGCCAGCACCTCAAGGGTACGAGGGACCTACGAGCAGTACTTC. Translation gives CASTSRVRGTYEQYF. This chain joins TRBV4-2 and TRBJ2-7, with D perhaps matching TRBD2 (5 bases). Per the germline V gene, CDR1 is LGHNA and CDR2 is YNFKEQ. V was shortened by 7 bases and J by 2 bases, with 18 bases between the two germline ends. The CDR3 runs 15 residues.

This rearrangement joins TRBV5-5 to TRBJ2-1; 12 bases align to TRBD2. Trimming removed 0 bases from V and 7 bases from J; junction bases left unmatched: 8. The CDR3 has 17 residues. The germline gives CDR1 SGHKS, CDR2 YYEKEE (reference sequence). CDR3 sequence: CASSLVGRLAGGNEQFF. DNA for the CDR3: TGTGCCAGCAGCTTGGTGGGAAGGCTAGCGGGAGGGAATGAGCAGTTCTTC.

To note about this clone: This may come from a read error, since a much larger clone is one base off. This chain uses TRBV7-2 with TRBJ1-1; D gene uncertain. CDR3 length: 13 residues. V gave up 5 bases and J gave up 0 bases, with 7 bases separating them. CDR1 and CDR2 from the germline V gene are SGHTA and FQGNSA. The chain's CDR3 is CASSLTVNTEAFF. CDR3 nucleotides: TGTGCCAGCAGCCTAACAGTGAACACTGAAGCTTTCTTT.

The CDR3 DNA follows: TGCAGTGCTCGGGAGGGCCTCGGGCAGTACTTC. Amino acids: CSAREGLGQYF. The rearrangement joins TRBV20-1 to TRBJ2-7, with 8 bases aligning to TRBD2. Germline V lookup: CDR1 DFQATT, CDR2 SNEGSKA (reference sequence). This CDR3 spans 11 amino acids. Trimming at V came to 5 bases and at J to 9 bases, leaving 6 bases not matched to a gene.

J is TRBJ1-2 and V is TRBV19; D is possibly TRBD1 (6 bases). Germline V gives CDR1 LNHDA, CDR2 SQIVND (reference sequence). This CDR3 contains 11 residues. The V gene lost 6 bases and the J gene lost 8 bases, with 10 bases spanning the gap. The CDR3 loop is CASRDREGYTF. Written as DNA, the CDR3 is TGTGCCAGTAGGGACAGAGAGGGCTACACCTTC.

The V and J genes are TRBV15 and TRBJ2-7; a possible D gene is TRBD2 (6 bases). The germline CDR1 and CDR2 sequences are LNHNV and YYDKDF (reference sequence). The CDR3 runs 14 residues. Trimming pared 1 base from V and 12 bases from J, leaving 19 bases between. The CDR3 is CATSRARESLKAYF. CDR3 nucleotides: TGTGCCACCAGCAGAGCCCGGGAGAGCCTAAAAGCGTACTTC.

V usage is TRBV5-6 and J usage is TRBJ2-7; weak D call: TRBD2 (6 bases). The CDR3 has 13 residues. The V end lost 0 bases, the J end lost 6 bases, and 10 bases lay between the germline ends. In germline, CDR1 is SGHDT, CDR2 YYEEEE. Written as DNA, the CDR3 is TGTGCCAGCAGCTTGGGTCTAGCGTTCGAGCAGTACTTC. Its protein product is CASSLGLAFEQYF.

This clone was detected a few times. The rearrangement uses TRBV4-1 and TRBJ2-7; tentative D call: TRBD2 (6 bases). This CDR3 contains 14 residues. Deletions cut 2 bases from V and 0 bases from J, with 8 bases between. CDR1 MGHRA and CDR2 YSYEKL come from the germline V gene. This CDR3 is CASSQWRDSYEQYF. Written as DNA, the CDR3 is TGCGCCAGCAGCCAATGGCGGGACTCCTACGAGCAGTACTTC.

V is TRBV25-1 and J is TRBJ2-7; 13 bases fit TRBD2. CDR1 and CDR2 (germline): MGHDK, SYGVNS. The CDR3 length is 18 residues. J was trimmed by 3 bases and V by 4 bases; bases with no gene match: 12. The CDR3 bases are TGTGCCAGCAGTGGTGGACTAGCGGGAGAAGGGTCTCACTACGAGCAGTACTTC. Translating it yields CASSGGLAGEGSHYEQYF.

This chain joins TRBV19 and TRBJ2-1; 9 bases agree with TRBD1. Unmatched junction bases numbered 8, after V lost 2 bases and J lost 6 bases. This CDR3 comprises 16 residues. Germline CDR1 LNHDA, CDR2 SQIVND (reference sequence). The CDR3 DNA reads as TGTGCCAGTAGTATACCGGGACAGGGAGGAGGCAATGAGCAGTTCTTC. Protein: CASSIPGQGGGNEQFF.

The V gene is TRBV6-5, the J gene TRBJ2-6; D gene unclear. Germline lookup yields CDR1 MNHEY and CDR2 SVGAGI. V lost 11 bases, J lost 0 bases, and 8 bases lay in between. There are 13 residues in the CDR3. The CDR3 is CAYLNSGANVLTF. The DNA for the CDR3 is TGTGCCTACCTAAACTCTGGGGCCAACGTCCTGACTTTC.

The chain recombines TRBV5-4 with TRBJ2-2, with 7 bases that match TRBD2. Germline CDR1 reads SGHNT; CDR2 reads YYREEE (reference sequence). The CDR3 is 13 amino acids. V was pared by 5 bases and J by 6 bases, with 4 bases of the junction left unmatched. The chain's CDR3 is CASRRLASGELFF. The DNA for the CDR3 is TGTGCCAGCAGGAGACTAGCTTCCGGGGAGCTGTTTTTT.

The rearrangement links TRBV7-9 to TRBJ2-7, with 11 bases matching TRBD1. V was pared by 5 bases and J by 3 bases, with 6 bases of the junction left unmatched. The CDR3 runs 15 residues. Germline V CDR1 and CDR2: SEHNR, FQNEAQ (reference sequence). CDR3 coding DNA: TGTGCCAGCAGCATGGCGGGGACAGGGGGCTACGAGCAGTACTTC. This sequence encodes CASSMAGTGGYEQYF.

The V call is TRBV7-3, the J call TRBJ1-1, with D hard to call. The germline gives CDR1 SGHTA, CDR2 FQGTGA. V gave up 1 base and J gave up 5 bases, with 8 bases separating them. The CDR3 totals 13 residues. As DNA, the CDR3 is TGTGCCAGCAGCTTAAACGCGGGGACTGAAGCTTTCTTT. It yields the protein CASSLNAGTEAFF.

This clone showed up many times. Other DNA variants within this sample encode the same CDR3. The chain links TRBV9 to TRBJ2-7; maybe TRBD2 (6 bases). Deletions cut 0 bases from V and 0 bases from J, with 7 bases between. The CDR3 totals 14 residues. Per germline, CDR1 SGDLS and CDR2 YYNGEE. CDR3 region: CASSVGSGSYEQYF. DNA of the CDR3: TGTGCCAGCAGCGTAGGTAGCGGCTCCTACGAGCAGTACTTC.

The chain has TRBV4-3 and TRBJ1-2; a possible D gene is TRBD1 (5 bases). Trimming removed 0 bases from V and 0 bases from J, with 8 bases in between. CDR1 is LGHNA and CDR2 is YSLEER in the germline V gene. CDR3 size: 15 residues. The CDR3 bases are TGCGCCAGCAGCCAAGATGGGGCAGCTAACTATGGCTACACCTTC. Translation: CASSQDGAANYGYTF.